This TCR beta chain was recorded in a study of shared clonotypes between healthy human individuals. Terminally differentiated effector memory CD45RA+ cells were excluded by CCR7 positive selection of CD45RO-negative cells. This clone came up once. Methods used by the authors: Quality scores were absent from the junction-only immunoSEQ sequences, so filtering differed. TCRdb keeps only in-frame clones here, not all; method: immunoSEQ multiplex PCR. V, J and clone size derive from that table, while D and trimming were established from the DNA sequence. The data hold fewer than 1 million clones, with 96% observed a single time. The material sequenced was naive CD8+ T cells sorted from blood. The source of this sequence is a man aged 25-45 years in good health.

The CDR3 DNA sequence: TGTGCCAGCAGCTTAGGCCTAGCGGGAGGCCGCTCCTACAATGAGCAGTTCTTC. It encodes CASSLGLAGGRSYNEQFF. The J gene is TRBJ2-1, the V gene TRBV7-9, with TRBD2 identical over 11 bases. This CDR3 comprises 18 residues. V was clipped by 1 base and J by 0 bases; unmatched bases: 5. The germline CDR1 and CDR2 sequences are SEHNR and FQNEAQ (reference sequence).